This TCR beta chain stems from a study of blood T cell repertoires in COVID-19. Across the whole study: Some COVID-19 samples were acute and others convalescent; all came from the United States, Italy and Spain. T cells, B-cell-depleted T cells, or PBMCs provided the cDNA or gDNA that served as material.

Sequenced by immunoSEQ multiplex PCR; TCRdb stores in-frame clones only, minus some. In the table there are some 100,000 clones, more than 70% of which are singletons. The count of this clone is one. Between the trimmed V and J ends, which lost 6 bases and 0 bases, there was a span of 8 bases. CDR3 length equals 14 residues. The germline gives CDR1 MNHNY, CDR2 SVGAGI (reference sequence). The receptor's source is a woman older than 75 with active COVID-19. Sequenced material: peripheral blood. The chain recombines TRBV6-6 with TRBJ2-2; D might be TRBD1 (6 bases). CDR3 sequence reads: CASRAGANTGELFF. DNA of the CDR3: TGTGCCAGCAGGGCAGGGGCGAACACCGGGGAGCTGTTTTTT.